A single T cell receptor (beta chain) is shown here with its context. Ipilimumab CTLA-4 blockade and focal radiation were given to patients with chemo-refractory metastatic non-small-cell lung cancer. Some clones are missing from TCRdb's copy, which holds only in-frame ones; the method was immunoSEQ multiplex PCR. The table has 55,000 to 65,000 clones, approximately 79% seen once; the top ten hold 2.9%. The sample belongs to a study of radiotherapy plus CTLA-4 blockade in lung cancer. J lost 5 bases, V lost 5 bases, and 4 bases had no gene match. Germline CDR1 ENHRY, CDR2 SYGVKD. This CDR3 region has 14 residues.

This material consisted of peripheral blood, taken from a patient treated with radiotherapy plus ipilimumab. This clonotype originated in a human donor with non-small cell lung cancer who had a complete response to radiotherapy plus ipilimumab. This chain joins TRBV10-3 and TRBJ2-1, with TRBD2 matching over 9 bases. The CDR3 DNA sequence: TGTGCCATCAGTACAGCGGGAGGAAACAATGAGCAGTTCTTC. This gives the protein CAISTAGGNNEQFF.